What follows describes a single T cell receptor beta chain. The sample is drawn from a study of blood T cell repertoires in COVID-19. Study at large: Acute and convalescent COVID-19 specimens originated in the United States, Italy and Spain. T cells, B-cell-depleted T cells, or PBMCs provided the cDNA or gDNA that served as material.

Sequencing used immunoSEQ multiplex PCR; TCRdb keeps in-frame clones, though not all of them. The sample lists over 130,000 clones; around 82% were seen once. Between the trimmed V and J ends, which lost 2 bases and 4 bases, there was a span of 17 bases. The CDR3 is 16 amino acids. CDR1 and CDR2 (germline): MDHEN, SYDVKM. Sample: peripheral blood. This receptor was identified in a woman between 55 and 75 years old with acute or convalescent COVID-19. This chain uses TRBV28 with TRBJ1-2; D is perhaps TRBD1 (6 bases). CDR3 in DNA: TGTGCCAGCAGTTTAAGGAGGGGGGGCGGCGGCTATGGCTACACCTTC. It is translated as CASSLRRGGGGYGYTF.